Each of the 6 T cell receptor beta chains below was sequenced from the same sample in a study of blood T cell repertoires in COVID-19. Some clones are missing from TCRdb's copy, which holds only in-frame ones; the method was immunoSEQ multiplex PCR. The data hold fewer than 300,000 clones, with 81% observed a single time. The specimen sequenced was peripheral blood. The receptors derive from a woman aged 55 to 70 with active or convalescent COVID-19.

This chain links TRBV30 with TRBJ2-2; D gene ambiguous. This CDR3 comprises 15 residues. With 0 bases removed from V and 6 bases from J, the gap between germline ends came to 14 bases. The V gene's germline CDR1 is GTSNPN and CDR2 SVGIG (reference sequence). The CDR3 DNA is TGTGCCTGGAGTGTAATGGGCGTGGGTGCCGGGGAGCTGTTTTTT. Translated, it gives CAWSVMGVGAGELFF.

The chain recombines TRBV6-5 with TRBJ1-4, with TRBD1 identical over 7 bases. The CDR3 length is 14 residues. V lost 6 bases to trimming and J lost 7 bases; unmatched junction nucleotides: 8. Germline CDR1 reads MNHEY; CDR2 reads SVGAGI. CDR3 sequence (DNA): TGTGCCAGCAGGGGGGGACAGAGCCTTGAAAAACTGTTTTTT. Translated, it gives CASRGGQSLEKLFF.

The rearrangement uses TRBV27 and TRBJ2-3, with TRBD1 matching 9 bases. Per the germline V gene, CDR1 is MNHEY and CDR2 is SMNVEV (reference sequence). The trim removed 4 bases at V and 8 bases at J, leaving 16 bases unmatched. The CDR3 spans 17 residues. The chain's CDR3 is CASSWLTGGKDSATQYF. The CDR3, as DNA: TGTGCCAGCAGTTGGTTAACAGGGGGCAAGGATTCAGCTACGCAGTATTTT.

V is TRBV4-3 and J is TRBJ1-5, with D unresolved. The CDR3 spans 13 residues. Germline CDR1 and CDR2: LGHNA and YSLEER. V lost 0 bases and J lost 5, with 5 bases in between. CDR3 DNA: TGCGCCAGCAGCCAAGATATCCATCAGCCCCAGCATTTT. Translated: CASSQDIHQPQHF.

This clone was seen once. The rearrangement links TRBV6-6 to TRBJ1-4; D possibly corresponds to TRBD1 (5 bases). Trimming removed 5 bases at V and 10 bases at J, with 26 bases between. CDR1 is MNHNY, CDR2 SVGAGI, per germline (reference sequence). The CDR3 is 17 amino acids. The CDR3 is CASSPGAGTGTSLKLFF. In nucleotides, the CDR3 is TGTGCCAGCAGTCCCGGGGCAGGGACTGGGACCTCTCTAAAACTGTTTTTT.

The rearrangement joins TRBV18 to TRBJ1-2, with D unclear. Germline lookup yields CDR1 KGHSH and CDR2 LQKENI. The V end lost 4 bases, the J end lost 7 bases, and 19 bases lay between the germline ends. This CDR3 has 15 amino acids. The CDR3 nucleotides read TGTGCCAGCTCACTCCCCCCGGGAGTCGGCGGTGGCTACACCTTC. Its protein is CASSLPPGVGGGYTF.